This T cell receptor beta chain was sequenced for a study of blood T cells in healthy people across ages. Findings and limits, study-wide: A roughly linear age-dependent decrease characterized TCR beta diversity per million T cells. PBMCs that were unsorted prevented a conclusive naive versus antigen-experienced comparison.

This clonotype showed up just a few times. Its antigen remains unknown. Trimming pared 6 bases from V and 2 bases from J, leaving 15 bases between. The CDR3 consists of 15 residues. Sample-barcoded 5' priming and a J-beta primer mix drove a second PCR of roughly 7 to 11 cycles. MiXCR, run by TCRdb on the 5' RACE reads, gives a single entry per CDR3 protein. The sample lists around 320,000 distinct CDR3 sequences, roughly 27% occurring once. V is TRBV12-3 or TRBV12-4 and J is TRBJ2-3, with D unclear. This clonotype was sampled from a woman aged 70-85 years in good health. The sample taken for sequencing was blood. Written as DNA, the CDR3 is TGTGCCAGCAGCCCTCCAGGCCATCTCACAGATACGCAGTATTTT. Protein sequence: CASSPPGHLTDTQYF.